This T cell receptor (beta chain) was captured in a study of T cell responses to AZD1222 COVID-19 vaccine. This table comes from immunoSEQ multiplex PCR, and its TCRdb copy is limited to in-frame clones, with some not included. Of 90,000 to 120,000 clones in the sample, 87% were seen once. Germline V gene data show CDR1 as MNHNS and CDR2 as SASEGT. V trimming: 2 bases; J trimming: 8 bases; junction bases outside the gene matches: 16. This CDR3 has 18 amino acids. The chain has TRBV6-1 and TRBJ2-1; 9 nucleotides line up with TRBD1. This specimen consisted of peripheral blood, obtained 28 days after the second AZD1222 dose. The clonotype was recovered from an adult who received the AZD1222 COVID-19 vaccine. CDR3 in DNA: TGTGCCAGCAGTGAATCGATATCGGGACAGGGAATTTTCTATGAGCAGTTCTTC. This translates into CASSESISGQGIFYEQFF.